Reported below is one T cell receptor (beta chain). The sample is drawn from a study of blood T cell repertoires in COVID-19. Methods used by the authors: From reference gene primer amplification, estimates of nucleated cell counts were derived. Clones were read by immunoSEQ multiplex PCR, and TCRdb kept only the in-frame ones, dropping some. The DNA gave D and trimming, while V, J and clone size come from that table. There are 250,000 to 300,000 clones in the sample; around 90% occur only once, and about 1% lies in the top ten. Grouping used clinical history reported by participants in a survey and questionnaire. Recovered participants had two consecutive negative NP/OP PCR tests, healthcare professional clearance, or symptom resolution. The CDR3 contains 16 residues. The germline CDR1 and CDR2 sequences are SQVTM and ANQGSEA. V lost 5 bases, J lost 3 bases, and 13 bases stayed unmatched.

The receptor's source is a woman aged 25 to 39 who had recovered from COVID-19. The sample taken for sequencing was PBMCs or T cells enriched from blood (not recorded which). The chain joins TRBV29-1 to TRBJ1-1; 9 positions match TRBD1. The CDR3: CSVQTLQGALDTEAFF. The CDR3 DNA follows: TGCAGCGTTCAAACCCTACAGGGGGCGCTTGACACTGAAGCTTTCTTT.